The 9 T cell receptor beta chains reported below all come from one sample, sequenced in a study of blood T cells in healthy people across ages. Alongside a J-beta primer mix, a sample-barcoded 5' primer served in a second PCR lasting about 7 to 11 cycles. Each CDR3 protein is one row after TCRdb ran MiXCR on the 5' RACE reads. The sample consists of 1.8 million or so distinct CDR3 sequences, approximately 40% of them appearing once. The sequencing sample was made of blood. All receptors come from a human donor in good health.

The rearrangement uses TRBV2 and TRBJ2-1, with 8 bases that match TRBD1. This CDR3 region has 15 residues. V gave up 5 bases and J gave up 10 bases; unmatched junction bases: 13. CDR1 is SNHLY, CDR2 FYNNEI, per germline. DNA of the CDR3: TGTGCCAGCAGTCCTACAGGGGGTCCTTCATGGGAGCAGTTCTTC. Amino acids: CASSPTGGPSWEQFF.

The rearrangement uses TRBV18 and TRBJ1-1, with 8 bases that match TRBD1. The CDR3 is 14 amino acids. In germline, CDR1 is KGHSH, CDR2 LQKENI. J was trimmed by 5 bases and V by 6 bases; bases with no gene match: 8. The CDR3 protein is CASSSDRGVTEAFF. DNA of the CDR3: TGTGCCAGCTCTAGTGACAGGGGAGTGACTGAAGCTTTCTTT.

This clonotype was seen a few times. V usage is TRBV24-1 and J usage is TRBJ2-1; tentative D call: TRBD2 (6 bases). Germline CDR1 is KGHDR and CDR2 is SFDVKD. The ends were cut back, 4 bases at V and 7 bases at J, with 13 bases in the middle. The CDR3 extends over 14 amino acids. DNA for the CDR3: TGTGCCACCAGTGAGGGACTGGGAACAAATGAGCAGTTCTTC. Its protein product is CATSEGLGTNEQFF.

As to this clonotype: The junction departs from germline at one end; a sequencing error may be responsible. The chain links TRBV15 to TRBJ1-1; D remains unclear. Germline CDR1 is LNHNV and CDR2 is YYDKDF (reference sequence). The CDR3 runs 15 residues. Written as DNA, the CDR3 is TGTGCCGCCAGCAGAGAGGCAGCCCAATCCACTGAAGCTTTCTTT. Protein sequence: CAASREAAQSTEAFF.

This clonotype was picked up a small number of times. The V and J genes are TRBV6-1 and TRBJ2-1, with D perhaps matching TRBD1 or TRBD2 (5 bases each). CDR3 size: 13 residues. The germline gives CDR1 MNHNS, CDR2 SASEGT. Trimming stripped 6 bases from V and 10 bases from J, with 16 bases between. As DNA, the CDR3 is TGTGCCAGCAGAAACCCCGGGACGTCGGAGCAGTTCTTC. Translated: CASRNPGTSEQFF.

A few counts support this clonotype. V is TRBV11-2 and J is TRBJ2-7; 9 bases align to TRBD1. J was trimmed by 4 bases and V by 4 bases; bases with no gene match: 8. This CDR3 has 15 amino acids. Germline V lookup: CDR1 SGHAT, CDR2 FQNNGV. DNA of the CDR3: TGTGCCAGCAGCTACTTTGGGACAGGGATGTACGAGCAGTACTTC. Residues: CASSYFGTGMYEQYF.

The chain recombines TRBV29-1 with TRBJ1-1; 7 bases line up with TRBD1. CDR3 length: 11 amino acids. The germline CDR1 and CDR2 sequences are SQVTM and ANQGSEA. The CDR3 loop is CIGQTGEKAFF. CDR3 bases: TGCATCGGTCAAACAGGGGAAAAAGCTTTCTTT.

This clonotype was observed a few times. The gene calls are TRBV11-2 and TRBJ2-5, with D hard to call. V lost 4 bases to trimming and J lost 4 bases, with 10 bases between them. This CDR3 comprises 13 residues. Looked up from germline, CDR1 is SGHAT and CDR2 is FQNNGV. The DNA for the CDR3 is TGTGCCAGCAGCTCTGGTGAGGCAGAGACCCAGTACTTC. It encodes CASSSGEAETQYF. Full variable domain (outside the CDR3, taken from reference TRBV11-2 and TRBJ2-5): EAGVAQSPRYKIIEKRQSVAFWCNPISGHATLYWYQQILGQGPKLLIQFQNNGVVDDSQLPKDRFSAERLKGVDSTLKIQPAKLEDSAVYLCASSSGEAETQYFGPGTRLLVL.

This clonotype was observed a few times. This chain joins TRBV29-1 and TRBJ2-5; D gene ambiguous. Germline loops: CDR1 SQVTM, CDR2 ANQGSEA. V lost 3 bases and J 2 bases, leaving 7 bases between the germline ends. This CDR3 comprises 12 residues. In DNA form, the CDR3 reads TGCAGCGTTGATGCGCTTCAAGAGACCCAGTACTTC. Amino acid sequence: CSVDALQETQYF.